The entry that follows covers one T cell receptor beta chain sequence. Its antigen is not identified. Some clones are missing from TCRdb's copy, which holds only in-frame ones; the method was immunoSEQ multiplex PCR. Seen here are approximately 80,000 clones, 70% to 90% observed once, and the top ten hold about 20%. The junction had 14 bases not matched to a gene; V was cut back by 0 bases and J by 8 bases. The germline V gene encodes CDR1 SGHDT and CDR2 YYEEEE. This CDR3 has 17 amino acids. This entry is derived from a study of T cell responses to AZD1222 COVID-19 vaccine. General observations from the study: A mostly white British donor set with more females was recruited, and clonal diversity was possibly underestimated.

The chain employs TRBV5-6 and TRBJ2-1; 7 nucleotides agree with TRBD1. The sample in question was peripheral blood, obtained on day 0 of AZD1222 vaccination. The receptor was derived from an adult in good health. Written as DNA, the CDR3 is TGTGCCAGCAGCTTGGGACAGGGCGGAAGGACCGATGATGAGCAGTTCTTC. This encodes CASSLGQGGRTDDEQFF.